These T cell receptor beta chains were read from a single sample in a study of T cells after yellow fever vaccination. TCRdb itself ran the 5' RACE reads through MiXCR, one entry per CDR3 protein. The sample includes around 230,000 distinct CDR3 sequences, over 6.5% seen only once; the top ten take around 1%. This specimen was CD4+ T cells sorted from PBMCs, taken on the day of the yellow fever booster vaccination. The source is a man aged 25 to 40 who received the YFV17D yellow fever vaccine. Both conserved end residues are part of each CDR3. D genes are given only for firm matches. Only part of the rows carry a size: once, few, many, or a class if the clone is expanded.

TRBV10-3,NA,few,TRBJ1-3,CAISEQTSGNTIYF,TGTGCCATCAGTGAACAGACTTCTGGAAACACCATATATTTT
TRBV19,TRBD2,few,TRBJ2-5,CASSIPQATGGETQYF,TGTGCCAGTAGTATCCCCCAAGCCACGGGGGGAGAGACCCAGTACTTC
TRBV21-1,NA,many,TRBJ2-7,CASSKERTGGCGRCYEQYF,TGTGCCAGCAGCAAAGAGAGGACAGGGGGTTGCGGGAGATGCTACGAGCAGTACTTC
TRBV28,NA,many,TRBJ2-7,CASRSSASFNEQYF,TGTGCCAGCAGATCTAGCGCCTCCTTCAACGAGCAGTACTTC
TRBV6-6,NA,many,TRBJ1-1,CASRPPEQKAFF,TGTGCCAGCAGACCACCCGAACAGAAAGCTTTCTTT
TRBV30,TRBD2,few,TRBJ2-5,CAWGTSFETQYF,TGTGCCTGGGGGACTAGTTTTGAGACCCAGTACTTC
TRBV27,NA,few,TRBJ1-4,CASRNLANEKLFF,TGTGCCAGCAGGAATTTGGCGAATGAAAAACTGTTTTTT
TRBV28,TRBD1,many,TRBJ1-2,CASSSGQGYFYGYTF,TGTGCCAGCAGTTCGGGACAGGGGTACTTCTATGGCTACACCTTC
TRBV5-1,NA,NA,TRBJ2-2,CASSSSSRADTGELFF,TGCGCCAGCAGCTCCTCGTCTAGGGCGGACACCGGGGAGCTGTTTTTT
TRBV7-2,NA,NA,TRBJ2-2,CANPSSGRTSGELFF,TGTGCCAACCCGAGCAGCGGACGCACGTCCGGGGAGCTGTTTTTT
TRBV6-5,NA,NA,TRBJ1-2,CASSYGSRSSYTF,TGTGCCAGCAGTTACGGGTCCCGAAGTAGCTACACCTTC
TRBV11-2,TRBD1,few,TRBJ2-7,CASSNTGVGYEQYF,TGTGCCAGCAGCAACACAGGGGTGGGCTACGAGCAGTACTTC
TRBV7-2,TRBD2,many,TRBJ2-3,CASSLSPGRFRTDTQYF,TGTGCCAGCAGCTTATCCCCCGGGAGGTTTCGCACAGATACGCAGTATTTT
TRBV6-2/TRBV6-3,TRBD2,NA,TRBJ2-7,CASSYYMRGNALKYEQYF,TGTGCCAGCAGTTACTATATGCGGGGGAACGCACTGAAATACGAGCAGTACTTC
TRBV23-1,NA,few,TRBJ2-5,CASSQSSPQETQYF,TGCGCCAGCAGTCAATCATCCCCCCAAGAGACCCAGTACTTC
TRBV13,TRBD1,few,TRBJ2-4,CASSPRGTGEDIQYF,TGTGCCAGCAGCCCCAGAGGGACAGGGGAGGACATTCAGTACTTC
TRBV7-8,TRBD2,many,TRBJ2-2,CASSLTTSGNTGELFF,TGTGCCAGCAGCTTAACTACTAGCGGGAACACCGGGGAGCTGTTTTTT
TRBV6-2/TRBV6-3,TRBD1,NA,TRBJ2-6,CASSYAPRQGGLIGANVLTF,TGTGCCAGCAGTTACGCCCCGCGACAGGGTGGGCTGATTGGGGCCAACGTCCTGACTTTC
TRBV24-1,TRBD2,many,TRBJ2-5,CATSDPNGGLETQYF,TGTGCCACCAGTGACCCCAACGGGGGGTTGGAGACCCAGTACTTC
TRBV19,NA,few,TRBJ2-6,CASSIRGSGANVLTF,TGTGCCAGTAGTATACGGGGCTCTGGGGCCAACGTCCTGACTTTC
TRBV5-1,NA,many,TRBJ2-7,CASSLAPQGIGDEQYF,TGCGCCAGCAGCTTGGCCCCTCAGGGCATAGGGGACGAGCAGTACTTC
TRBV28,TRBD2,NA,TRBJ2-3,CASYTPGLAGVADTQYF,TGTGCCAGCTACACCCCGGGACTAGCGGGAGTTGCAGATACGCAGTATTTT
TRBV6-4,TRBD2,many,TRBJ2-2,CASSGLAGGPSSTGELFF,TGTGCCAGCAGTGGACTAGCGGGAGGGCCCTCGAGCACCGGGGAGCTGTTTTTT
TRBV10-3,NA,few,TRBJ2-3,CAISGTDTQYF,TGTGCCATCAGCGGGACAGATACGCAGTATTTT
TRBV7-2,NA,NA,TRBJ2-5,CASSLALGGGWRETQYF,TGTGCCAGCAGCTTAGCGTTGGGTGGTGGCTGGAGGGAGACCCAGTACTTC
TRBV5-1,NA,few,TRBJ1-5,CASSLAGDINQPQHF,TGCGCCAGCAGCTTGGCCGGGGACATTAATCAGCCCCAGCATTTT
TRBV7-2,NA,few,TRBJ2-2,CASSLEGTRTGELFF,TGTGCCAGCAGCTTAGAGGGGACTCGCACCGGGGAGCTGTTTTTT
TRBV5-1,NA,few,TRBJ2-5,CASSLVPGSKETQYF,TGCGCCAGCAGCTTGGTCCCAGGGTCGAAAGAGACCCAGTACTTC
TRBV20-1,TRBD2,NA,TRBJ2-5,CSAAALAEPSQETQYF,TGCAGTGCTGCCGCGCTAGCGGAGCCCTCTCAAGAGACCCAGTACTTC